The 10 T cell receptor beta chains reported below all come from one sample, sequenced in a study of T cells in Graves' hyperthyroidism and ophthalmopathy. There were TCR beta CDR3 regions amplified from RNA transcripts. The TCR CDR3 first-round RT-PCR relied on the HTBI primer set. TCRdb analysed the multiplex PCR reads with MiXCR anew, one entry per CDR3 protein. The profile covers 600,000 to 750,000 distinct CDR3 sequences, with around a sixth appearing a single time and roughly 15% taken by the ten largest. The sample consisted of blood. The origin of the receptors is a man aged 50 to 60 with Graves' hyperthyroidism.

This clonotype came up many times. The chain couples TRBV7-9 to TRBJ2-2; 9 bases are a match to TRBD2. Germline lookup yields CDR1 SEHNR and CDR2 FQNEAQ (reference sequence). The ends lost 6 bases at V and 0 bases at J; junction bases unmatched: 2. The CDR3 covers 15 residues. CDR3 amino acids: CASRPSGANTGELFF. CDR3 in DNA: TGTGCCAGCAGACCTAGCGGGGCGAACACCGGGGAGCTGTTTTTT. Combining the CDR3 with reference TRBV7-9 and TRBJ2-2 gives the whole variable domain DTGVSQNPRHKITKRGQNVTFRCDPISEHNRLYWYRQTLGQGPEFLTYFQNEAQLEKSRLLSDRFSAERPKGSFSTLEIQRTEQGDSAMYLCASRPSGANTGELFFGEGSRLTVL.

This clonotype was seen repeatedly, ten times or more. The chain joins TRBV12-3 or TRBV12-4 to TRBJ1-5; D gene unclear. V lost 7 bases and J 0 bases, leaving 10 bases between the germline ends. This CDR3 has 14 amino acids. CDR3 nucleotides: TGTGCCAGCACTACGGCGAATAGCAATCAGCCCCAGCATTTT. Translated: CASTTANSNQPQHF.

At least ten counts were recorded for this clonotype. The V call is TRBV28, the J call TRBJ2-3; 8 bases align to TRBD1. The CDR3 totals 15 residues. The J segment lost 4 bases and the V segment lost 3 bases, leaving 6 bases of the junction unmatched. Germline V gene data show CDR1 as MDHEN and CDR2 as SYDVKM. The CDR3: CASSFQGARPDTQYF. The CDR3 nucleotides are TGTGCCAGCAGTTTTCAGGGGGCCAGACCAGATACGCAGTATTTT.

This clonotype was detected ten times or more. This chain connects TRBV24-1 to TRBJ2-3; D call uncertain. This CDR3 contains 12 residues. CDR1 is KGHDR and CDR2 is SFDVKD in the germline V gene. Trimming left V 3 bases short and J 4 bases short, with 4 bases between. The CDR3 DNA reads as TGTGCCACCAGTGATCTGGCAGATACGCAGTATTTT. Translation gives CATSDLADTQYF.

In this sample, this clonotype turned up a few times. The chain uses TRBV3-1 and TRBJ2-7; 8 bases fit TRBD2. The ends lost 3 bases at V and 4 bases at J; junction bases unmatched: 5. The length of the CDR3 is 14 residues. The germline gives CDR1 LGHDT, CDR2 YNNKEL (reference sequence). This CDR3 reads CASSQYSGTYEQYF. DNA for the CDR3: TGTGCCAGCAGCCAGTATAGCGGGACTTACGAGCAGTACTTC.

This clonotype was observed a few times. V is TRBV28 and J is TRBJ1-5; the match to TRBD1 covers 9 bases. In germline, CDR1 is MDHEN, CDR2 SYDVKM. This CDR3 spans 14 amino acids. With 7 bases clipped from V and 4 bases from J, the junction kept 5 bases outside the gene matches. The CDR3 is CASISGTGNQPQHF. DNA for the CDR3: TGTGCCAGCATCTCAGGGACAGGGAATCAGCCCCAGCATTTT.

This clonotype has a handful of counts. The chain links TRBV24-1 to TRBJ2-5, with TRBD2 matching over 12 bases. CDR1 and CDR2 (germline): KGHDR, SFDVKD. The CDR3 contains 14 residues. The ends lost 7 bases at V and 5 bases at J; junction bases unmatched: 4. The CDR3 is CATSPSGRDETQYF. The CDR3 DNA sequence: TGTGCCACCAGCCCTAGCGGGAGGGACGAGACCCAGTACTTC.

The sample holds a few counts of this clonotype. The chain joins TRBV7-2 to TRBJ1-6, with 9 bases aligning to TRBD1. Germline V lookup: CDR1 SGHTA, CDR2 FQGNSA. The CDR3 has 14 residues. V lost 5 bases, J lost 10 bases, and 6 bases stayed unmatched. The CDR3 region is CASSQTGGGSPLHF. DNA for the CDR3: TGTGCCAGCAGCCAGACAGGGGGGGGATCACCCCTCCACTTT. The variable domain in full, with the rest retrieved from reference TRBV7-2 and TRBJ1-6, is GAGVSQSPSNKVTEKGKDVELRCDPISGHTALYWYRQSLGQGLEFLIYFQGNSAPDKSGLPSDRFSAERTGGSVSTLTIQRTQQEDSAVYLCASSQTGGGSPLHFGNGTRLTVT.

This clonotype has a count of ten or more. CDR3 DNA sequence: TGTGCCAGCAGCTTAACGGGCGTGGCGGATACGCAGTATTTT. Amino acids: CASSLTGVADTQYF. This sequence joins TRBV7-3 and TRBJ2-3; no firm D call. Between the trimmed V and J ends, which lost 0 bases and 6 bases, there was a span of 10 bases. Germline CDR1 reads SGHTA; CDR2 reads FQGTGA. The CDR3 length is 14 residues.

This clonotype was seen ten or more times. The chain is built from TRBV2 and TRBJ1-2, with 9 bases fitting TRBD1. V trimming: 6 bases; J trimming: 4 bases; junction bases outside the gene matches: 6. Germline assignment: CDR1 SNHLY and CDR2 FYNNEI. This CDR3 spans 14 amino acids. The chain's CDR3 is CASSAGTGSYGYTF. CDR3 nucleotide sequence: TGTGCCAGCAGCGCCGGGACAGGGAGCTATGGCTACACCTTC.